This record looks at one TCR beta chain sequence and its context. Its antigen is unidentified. These data come from a study of radiation and T cells in renal cell carcinoma. As for the study in general: Nephrectomy followed 15 Gy stereotactic body radiation by 4 weeks.

Germline assignment: CDR1 MNHNY and CDR2 SVGAGI (reference sequence). Between the trimmed V and J ends, which lost 7 bases and 15 bases, there was a span of 15 bases. This CDR3 region has 11 residues. TCRdb keeps only in-frame clones here, not all; method: immunoSEQ multiplex PCR. The sample contains more than 95,000 clones, about four fifths of which appear only once. Time point indicated: baseline pretreatment blood. The treatment here: 15 Gy SBRT to primary tumor, nephrectomy 4 weeks later. Clear cell pathology was present in this patient's renal cell carcinoma. Findings of the study overall: Baseline intratumoral clonotype presence is unknown without pretreatment biopsies.

This receptor was taken from a woman aged 60-75 years with renal cell carcinoma. The sample was blood, taken from a patient whose treatment included radiotherapy and nephrectomy. The rearrangement joins TRBV6-6 to TRBJ2-2; D unresolved. CDR3 residues: CASINAKRVFF. The CDR3 DNA follows: TGTGCCAGCATTAACGCGAAAAGGGTGTTTTTT.